This TCR beta chain was sequenced for a study of T-cell memory formation after mild COVID-19. Overall study context: The two donors had largely donor-specific TCR clusters.

Regarding the study as a whole: For contracting clones, CD4+ ones sat mainly in CM and EM, CD8+ in EMRA.

TCRdb used MiXCR to reprocess the 5' RACE reads, holding one entry per CDR3 protein. This sample has 400,000 to 500,000 distinct CDR3 sequences, with about 20% found just once. For this clonotype: Its antigen is not known.

The source is an adult woman who had mild COVID-19 (a few samples of this study predate the infection). Cell type and time point are not known. Specimen: PBMCs or a T cell subset sorted from them (not recorded which).

The CDR3 sequence: CASSPDRANQPQHF. The CDR3 nucleotides are TGTGCCAGCAGCCCGGACAGGGCTAATCAGCCCCAGCATTTT. The V call is TRBV12-3 or TRBV12-4, the J call TRBJ1-5; 8 nucleotides agree with TRBD1. There are 14 residues in the CDR3. The V gene end was trimmed by 6 bases and the J gene end by 4 bases; junction bases not matched to a gene: 5.